This T cell receptor beta chain was captured in a study of CD8 T cells in Susac syndrome (dated 2019 in TCRdb). Turning to the overall study: Among the sequenced Susac syndrome patients, about 6 had clinically active disease and fewer than ten were in clinical remission. Susac syndrome patients were therapy-naive, on corticosteroids (some also receiving IVIg), or on IVIg alone at blood withdrawal. Repertoire sequencing was used to test whether CD8+ T cell activation and differentiation in Susac syndrome was antigen driven.

Cut back by 5 bases and 6 bases, the V and J ends lie 13 bases apart. The CDR3, from cysteine to phenylalanine, totals 13 residues. Of the read, only the CDR3 DNA is kept; its 39 bases are in frame from base 1. The CDR1 and CDR2 encoded by the germline V gene (reference sequence) are LNHDA and SQIVND. Peripheral blood CD8+ and CD4+ T cells from healthy donors, Susac syndrome patients and multiple sclerosis patients were profiled by high-throughput TCR beta sequencing. Susac syndrome patients met recently defined diagnostic criteria for definite or probable disease. Bulk CD8+ and CD4+ T cells were purified magnetically by negative isolation, whereas CD8+ TEMRA cells were enriched by FACS. Blood was drawn into EDTA tubes, processed within 24 hours, and PBMCs were isolated by density gradient centrifugation. PBMCs intended for TCR sequencing were frozen in liquid nitrogen and were later thawed in a 37 degrees C water bath. The sorted or isolated CD4+, CD8+ and CD8+ TEMRA cells had a purity of 90% or higher.

Broad study findings and their caveats: In patients with Susac syndrome, the CD4+ T cell repertoire showed no detectable clonal expansion. The number of individuals in the TCR sequencing and HLA analysis was recognized as being relatively small.

As for this clonotype: Its antigen specificity is not known. Qualities for individual bases were not recorded, and no much larger clone is one base off.

RNA was extracted with the RNeasy kit and 0.5 to 1 ug was reverse transcribed using random hexamers. The immunoSEQ multiplex PCR assay, which covers 54 Vbeta and 13 Jbeta segments, was used to amplify TCR beta CDR3 regions. PCR amplification bias was corrected by using a synthetic template baseline for primer optimization and computational correction. As for how the authors treated the data: Reads were annotated to V, D and J genes according to IMGT and were analyzed with immunoSEQ Analyzer, with only productive sequences retained. To calculate clonality, Shannon entropy was normalized by log2 of the number of productive unique sequences and then subtracted from one. Public and private clones were assessed among the 100 most prevalent clones of each patient and control. Susac-specific clones were defined as absent from healthy and MS cohorts, 850 to 1,300 published viral clones and other ImmuneACCESS disease sequences. TCRdb applied fastp at Q25 and MiXCR to the public reads, then kept only in-frame beta chains. For every CDR3 protein sequence, its rows merge into one entry that carries the most common genes and DNA. V and J calls and clone size were set by TCRdb, not the authors. For this sample there are under 200,000 distinct CDR3 sequences; approximately 94% appear just once. Roughly 0.11% of the sample belongs to the ten largest clones.

The chain employs TRBV19 and TRBJ1-2, with the D gene too uncertain to name. Sequenced material: CD4+ T cells from PBMCs. This receptor was obtained from a human donor with Susac syndrome. At the DNA level, the sequence is TGTGCCAGTAGTGTCCGGACCCGAGATGGCTACACCTTC. It specifies CASSVRTRDGYTF.